The TCR beta chain under discussion was sequenced for a study of shared clonotypes between healthy human individuals. Looking at the study overall: Participating donors consisted of two women and a few men aged 18 to 49. General study results and limits: What naive subsets generally showed was a larger estimated richness than memory subsets showed. Clonotypes not shared had lower generation probabilities than those common to all four donors. Sampling covered blood only; tissue repertoires likely differ.

As for this clone: Its antigen is still unknown.

Generated by immunoSEQ multiplex PCR, the TCRdb table keeps only in-frame clones and is missing some. Among millions of clones, more than 90% were seen once, and the ten largest hold roughly 0.13%. The CDR3 contains 15 residues. The V segment lost 2 bases and the J segment 7 bases; nucleotides outside the gene matches: 6. CDR1 is MNHNS and CDR2 is SASEGT in the germline V gene. Material: naive CD4+ T cells sorted from blood. Subset indicated: CD45RA+ positively selected. The chain links TRBV6-1 to TRBJ2-2; the match to TRBD1 covers 8 bases. The sequence came from a man aged 18 to 30 in good health. The CDR3, as DNA: TGTGCCAGCAGTGAACTCAGGGGGCGGAACGGGGAGCTGTTTTTT. Translated: CASSELRGRNGELFF.